The T cell receptor (beta chain) described here comes from a study of CD8+CD57+ T cells in acquired aplastic anemia (dated by TCRdb to 2016 to 2019). Turning to the overall study: A mean of roughly 3.2 ug of DNA, ranging from roughly 0.2 to 27.4 ug, was extracted from sorted CD4+ and CD8+ cells. CD8+CD57+ expansion was defined as frequency above the mean frequency observed in healthy subjects. Points the paper makes about the study in general: Over 25 CD8+ CDR3 sequences were found in both patients and controls but appeared to be highly expressed in patients and within the immunodominant clones of the patients. Between patients and healthy controls, no significant difference in CD8+ Simpson's diversity was found (P=0.060).

Genomic DNA was used as template for profiling of TCR beta VDJ combinations and CDR3 sequences. TCR repertoire sequencing was run on an Illumina HiSeq 2000. Per the authors' processing: Repertoires were assessed using TRBV/TRBJ rearrangement plots, CDR3 size and DJ length profiles, and Simpson's diversity index. The most abundant DNA sequence in the deep sequencing data was defined as the immunodominant clone. CDR3 amino acid sequences were screened for sharing across subjects and were compared with published repertoires and the VDJdb database. The public sequencing data were trimmed at Q25 with fastp and processed into clonotypes with MiXCR by TCRdb, which kept only in-frame beta chains. Each entry is one CDR3 protein sequence, shown with its most common DNA and genes. The authors' filters were not applied to this entry. For this sample the table gives approximately 300,000 distinct CDR3 sequences, of which about three fifths were detected only once. The ten most abundant clones make up roughly 1.3% of the sample.

Of note for this clonotype: It lacks a known antigen. Per-base qualities were not stored, and no clone one base away is much larger.

Flow cytometry had shown CD8+CD57+ cell expansion in the patients selected for sequencing. All patients had severe acquired aplastic anemia diagnosed by International Study of Aplastic Anemia and Agranulocytosis and Camitta criteria. No therapy had been received by the patients at the time of blood sampling. In the study, sorted CD4+ and CD8+ blood T cells from patients with severe aplastic anemia and from healthy subjects underwent deep sequencing of TCR repertoires. Patients were enrolled in the USA under clinicaltrials.gov protocols 00001620, 01623167, 00001397, 00071045, 00081523 and 00961064. Ficoll-Paque density gradient centrifugation was used to isolate peripheral blood mononuclear cells. Before DNA was extracted, CD4+ and CD8+ T cells were sorted using either FACS or magnetic beads. Looking up the germline V gene (reference sequence) yields CDR1 WNHNN and CDR2 SYGVQD. V has 4 bases trimmed and J has 4 bases trimmed; junction bases matching no gene number 16. Spanning cysteine to phenylalanine, the CDR3 consists of 20 amino acids. Only CDR3 DNA is held: 60 bases, read in frame from base 1.

Recombination connected TRBV10-1 to TRBJ2-7; 16 of the junction bases match TRBD2. This receptor was identified in a human donor with aplastic anemia. Input material: sorted CD4+, CD8+, or CD8+CD57+ T cells (not recorded which) from PBMCs. The CDR3 reads as follows: CASSASRGRGTSGRAYEQYF. The DNA is TGCGCCAGCAGTGCTAGTAGGGGGCGCGGGACTAGCGGGAGGGCTTACGAGCAGTACTTC.